This T cell receptor beta chain stems from a study of T-cell reconstitution after alpha-beta-depleted transplantation in children. This clonotype was picked up many times. Germline loops: CDR1 KGHSH, CDR2 LQKENI. V shed 1 base, J shed 9 bases, and the junction held 12 bases outside the gene matches. CDR3 length: 17 amino acids. TCRbeta library preparation incorporated unique molecular identifiers. Via MiXCR, TCRdb re-called the PCR reads, giving one row per CDR3 protein. The data hold hundreds of thousands of distinct CDR3 sequences, with roughly an eighth observed a single time. The clonotype was recovered from a human donor who donated a stem cell graft to a child with combined immunodeficiency. The V and J genes are TRBV18 and TRBJ2-1; 10 nucleotides agree with TRBD2. The specimen comprised PBMCs from the stem cell graft donor, sampled from the stem cell graft. CDR3 loop: CASSPLTGTSVRGEQFF. As DNA, the CDR3 is TGTGCCAGCTCACCACTTACCGGGACTAGCGTGAGAGGTGAGCAGTTCTTC. Full variable domain (remainder filled in from reference TRBV18 and TRBJ2-1): NAGVMQNPRHLVRRRGQEARLRCSPMKGHSHVYWYRQLPEEGLKFMVYLQKENIIDESGMPKERFSAEFPKEGPSILRIQQVVRGDSAAYFCASSPLTGTSVRGEQFFGPGTRLTVL.